These 22 T cell receptor beta chains were all obtained from the same sample, sequenced in a study of vaccination and CD4 T cells after COVID-19. The Oncomine TCR Beta short-read assay was what sequenced the DNA obtained from cultured CD4+ T cells. TCRdb recomputed calls from the PCR reads with MiXCR, one row per CDR3 protein. The sample has fewer than 4,500 distinct CDR3 sequences, around 16% seen once. No antigen is known for these receptors. Treatment meaning: approximately 9-day PBMC culture with coronavirus spike peptide pools or control peptides (ViraFEST assay). The sequenced sample was CD4+ T cells from blood, cultured in vitro. These receptors all come from a human donor who had recovered from COVID-19.

V is TRBV29-1 and J is TRBJ1-2; TRBD1 matches 7 bases. The CDR3 contains 14 residues. Germline V CDR1 and CDR2: SQVTM, ANQGSEA. J was trimmed by 6 bases and V by 7 bases; bases with no gene match: 14. The CDR3 DNA is TGCAGCGCTGAGACGCCCTTACAGGGGAATGGCTACACCTTC. As protein: CSAETPLQGNGYTF.

The V and J genes are TRBV30 and TRBJ1-6, with TRBD1 matching over 11 bases. Germline values: CDR1 GTSNPN, CDR2 SVGIG (reference sequence). The V gene end was trimmed by 2 bases and the J gene end by 7 bases; junction bases not matched to a gene: 10. The CDR3 has 17 amino acids. CDR3 in amino acids: CAWSPGTGGFLNSPLHF. DNA of the CDR3: TGTGCCTGGAGTCCCGGGACAGGGGGTTTTTTGAATTCACCCCTCCACTTT. Complete variable domain (other parts from reference TRBV30 and TRBJ1-6): SQTIHQWPATLVQPVGSPLSLECTVEGTSNPNLYWYRQAAGRGLQLLFYSVGIGQISSEVPQNLSASRPQDRQFILSSKKLLLSDSGFYLCAWSPGTGGFLNSPLHFGNGTRLTVT.

This clonotype is classed as medium-sized. The chain is built from TRBV6-1 and TRBJ1-1; D ambiguous. The length of the CDR3 is 12 residues. Germline values: CDR1 MNHNS, CDR2 SASEGT. Trimming removed 6 bases at V and 0 bases at J, with 5 bases between. The CDR3 bases are TGTGCCAGCAGCAATTTGAACACTGAAGCTTTCTTT. Amino acid sequence: CASSNLNTEAFF.

V gene TRBV5-5 combines with J gene TRBJ2-7, with TRBD1 identical over 7 bases. V was clipped by 4 bases and J by 2 bases; unmatched bases: 3. Germline CDR1 SGHKS, CDR2 YYEKEE (reference sequence). CDR3 length: 13 residues. The CDR3 coding sequence is TGTGCCAGCAGCGGGGACAGACCCTACGAGCAGTACTTC. This encodes CASSGDRPYEQYF.

This clonotype qualifies as medium-sized. The chain employs TRBV18 and TRBJ2-5; D call uncertain. V lost 3 bases, J lost 1 base, and 6 bases lay in between. The CDR3 contains 13 residues. CDR1 is KGHSH and CDR2 is LQKENI in the germline V gene. The CDR3 loop reads CASSPGLQETQYF. For the CDR3, the DNA is TGTGCCAGCTCACCCGGGCTCCAAGAGACCCAGTACTTC.

V and J are TRBV14 and TRBJ2-3; D perhaps matches TRBD2 (6 bases). This CDR3 contains 15 residues. V dropped 0 bases and J dropped 3 bases, with 10 bases sitting between them. In germline, CDR1 is SGHDN, CDR2 FVKESK. The CDR3 here is CASSQDMTRTDTQYF. In nucleotides, the CDR3 is TGTGCCAGCAGCCAAGATATGACTAGGACAGATACGCAGTATTTT.

The chain links TRBV5-5 to TRBJ2-3, with D hard to call. Trimming shortened V by 6 bases and J by 4 bases, and 15 bases separated the two germline ends. There are 14 residues in the CDR3. Looked up from germline, CDR1 is SGHKS and CDR2 is YYEKEE (reference sequence). The CDR3 sequence is CASTPLLRADTQYF. The DNA of the CDR3 is TGTGCCAGCACCCCGCTGCTGCGTGCAGATACGCAGTATTTT. The whole variable domain, remainder taken from reference TRBV5-5 and TRBJ2-3, is DAGVTQSPTHLIKTRGQQVTLRCSPISGHKSVSWYQQVLGQGPQFIFQYYEKEERGRGNFPDRFSARQFPNYSSELNVNALLLGDSALYLCASTPLLRADTQYFGPGTRLTVL.

A remark on this clonotype: An end of the junction does not agree with germline; a read error may underlie this. The gene calls are TRBV5-3 and TRBJ1-1; unclear D gene. TRBV5-3 has ORF status, its function being uncertain. The CDR3 is 11 amino acids. The CDR3 bases are TGTGCCAGCAGCTTTGGGCAGAAAGCTTTCTTT. Translating it yields CASSFGQKAFF.

This clonotype is categorized as medium-sized. In DNA form, the CDR3 reads TGTGCCACCAGCGAAGTCTACGAGCAGTACTTC. This gives the protein CATSEVYEQYF. This sequence joins TRBV24-1 and TRBJ2-7; no definite D call. This CDR3 contains 11 residues. CDR1 is KGHDR, CDR2 SFDVKD, per germline. Trimming pared 7 bases from V and 3 bases from J, leaving 6 bases between.

This chain links TRBV11-3 with TRBJ2-2; 12 bases fit TRBD2. The CDR3 spans 18 residues. V lost 3 bases and J lost 5; bases outside the gene matches: 10. The germline gives CDR1 SGHNT, CDR2 YENEEA. The DNA of the CDR3 is TGTGCCAGCAGCTTCTCCCCCGGACTAGCGGGGAGTACCGGGGAGCTGTTTTTT. Translated: CASSFSPGLAGSTGELFF.

The gene calls are TRBV5-1 and TRBJ1-2; D is uncertain. Per germline, CDR1 SGHRS and CDR2 YFSETQ. This CDR3 region has 13 residues. The V end lost 4 bases, the J end lost 10 bases, and 17 bases lay between the germline ends. The CDR3 bases are TGCGCCAGCAGCCCTTCGGCGGTCGCGGACTACACCTTC. Amino acid sequence: CASSPSAVADYTF.

CDR3: CASSDRGGNSPLHF. CDR3 nucleotides: TGTGCCAGCAGTGATAGAGGGGGGAATTCACCCCTCCACTTT. V and J are TRBV2 and TRBJ1-6, with D maybe TRBD1 (6 bases). This CDR3 has 14 residues. Germline assignment: CDR1 SNHLY and CDR2 FYNNEI. Trimming shortened V by 3 bases and J by 7 bases, and 10 bases separated the two germline ends.

By frequency in the sample, this clonotype is medium-sized. The V and J genes are TRBV7-8 and TRBJ2-7, with D possibly being TRBD2 (6 bases). Germline CDR1 is SGHVS and CDR2 is FQNEAQ. Between the trimmed V and J ends, which lost 0 bases and 1 base, there was a span of 10 bases. The CDR3 runs to 15 residues. CDR3 sequence: CASSLAEGLSYEQYF. The CDR3, as DNA: TGTGCCAGCAGCTTAGCGGAGGGCTTATCCTACGAGCAGTACTTC. The complete variable domain, with remaining parts taken from reference TRBV7-8 and TRBJ2-7, reads GAGVSQSPRYKVAKRGQDVALRCDPISGHVSLFWYQQALGQGPEFLTYFQNEAQLDKSGLPSDRFFAERPEGSVSTLKIQRTQQEDSAVYLCASSLAEGLSYEQYFGPGTRLTVT.

V and J are TRBV6-1 and TRBJ2-1; no firm D call. Germline V gives CDR1 MNHNS, CDR2 SASEGT. This CDR3 is built from 11 residues. Trimming shortened V by 6 bases and J by 10 bases, and 10 bases separated the two germline ends. Here the CDR3 DNA reads TGTGCCAGCAGAAAGCTGGGGGAGCAGTTCTTC. This sequence encodes CASRKLGEQFF.

This clonotype is labeled as medium-sized. This chain joins TRBV27 and TRBJ1-1; 9 bases agree with TRBD1. V lost 5 bases and J lost 5; bases outside the gene matches: 12. The CDR3 spans 16 residues. Germline loops: CDR1 MNHEY, CDR2 SMNVEV (reference sequence). The CDR3: CASSRPGTGYGTEAFF. For the CDR3, the DNA is TGTGCCAGCAGTCGTCCCGGGACAGGGTACGGAACTGAAGCTTTCTTT.

The V and J genes are TRBV5-1 and TRBJ2-7, with 9 bases lining up with TRBD1. The CDR3 contains 14 residues. Trimming took 0 bases from V and 7 from J; bases not matched to a gene: 5. Germline V CDR1 and CDR2: SGHRS, YFSETQ. This CDR3 is CASSLGAGQGEQYF. The CDR3 nucleotides are TGCGCCAGCAGCTTGGGGGCTGGACAGGGGGAGCAGTACTTC.

The rearrangement joins TRBV18 to TRBJ2-1; D unclear. Trimming pared 6 bases from V and 5 bases from J, leaving 8 bases between. Germline CDR1 is KGHSH and CDR2 is LQKENI. The CDR3 covers 12 residues. The CDR3 DNA is TGTGCCAGCTCGACCCAGCACAATGAGCAGTTCTTC. Translated: CASSTQHNEQFF.

CDR3 in DNA: TGTGCCAGCAGCCCGCCTGGGCCTAGCGGTGGTAATGAGCAGTTCTTC. It specifies CASSPPGPSGGNEQFF. The V and J genes are TRBV14 and TRBJ2-1, with 7 bases lining up with TRBD2. The CDR3 has 16 residues. CDR1 and CDR2 from the germline V gene are SGHDN and FVKESK. V shed 4 bases and J 7 bases; nucleotides not matched to a gene: 13.

By proportion, this clonotype is medium-sized. The chain couples TRBV18 to TRBJ2-2; the match to TRBD1 covers 8 bases. The CDR3 totals 15 residues. The germline gives CDR1 KGHSH, CDR2 LQKENI. V was pared by 6 bases and J by 0 bases, with 3 bases of the junction left unmatched. This CDR3 reads CASSPTGANTGELFF. Written as DNA, the CDR3 is TGTGCCAGCTCTCCGACAGGGGCGAACACCGGGGAGCTGTTTTTT.

This clonotype was detected only a few times. The chain employs TRBV12-3 or TRBV12-4 and TRBJ1-1; a weak D match, TRBD1 (6 bases). The V and J ends lost 0 bases and 8 bases respectively, with 13 bases between them. This CDR3 comprises 14 residues. The CDR3 coding sequence is TGTGCCAGCAGTTTAGCTGGGGACAAGGGGGAAGCTTTCTTT. Translation gives CASSLAGDKGEAFF.

V is TRBV20-1 and J is TRBJ2-6; maybe TRBD1 (5 bases). V lost 6 bases and J lost 2, with 11 bases in between. The CDR3 is made up of 14 amino acids. Germline CDR1 is DFQATT and CDR2 is SNEGSKA (reference sequence). CDR3 nucleotide sequence: TGCAGTGCCCGCTCAGGGCCTGGGGCCAACGTCCTGACTTTC. Its translation is CSARSGPGANVLTF.

This clonotype is labeled as medium-sized. The rearrangement links TRBV19 to TRBJ1-1; a possible D gene is TRBD1 (5 bases). The CDR3 extends over 14 amino acids. CDR1 and CDR2 (germline): LNHDA, SQIVND (reference sequence). The V gene lost 6 bases and the J gene lost 2 bases, with 13 bases spanning the gap. The CDR3 nucleotides read TGTGCCAGTAGCAGAGGGACGCCTAACACTGAAGCTTTCTTT. Amino acid sequence: CASSRGTPNTEAFF.